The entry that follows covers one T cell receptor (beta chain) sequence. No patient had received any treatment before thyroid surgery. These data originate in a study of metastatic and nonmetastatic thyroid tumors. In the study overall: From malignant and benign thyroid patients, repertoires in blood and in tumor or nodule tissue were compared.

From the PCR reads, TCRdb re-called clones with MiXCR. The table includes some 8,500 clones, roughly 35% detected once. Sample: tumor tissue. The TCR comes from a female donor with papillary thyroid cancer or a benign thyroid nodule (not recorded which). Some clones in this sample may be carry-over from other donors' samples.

CDR3 loop: CASSQQRRTDSPIYGYTF. The CDR3, as DNA: TGCGCCAGCAGCCAACAACGAAGGACGGACAGCCCAATCTATGGCTACACCTTC. This chain uses TRBV4-3 with TRBJ1-2, with D possibly being TRBD1 (6 bases). Germline V lookup: CDR1 LGHNA, CDR2 YSLEER. Trimming removed 2 bases at V and 4 bases at J, with 23 bases between. CDR3 length equals 18 residues.